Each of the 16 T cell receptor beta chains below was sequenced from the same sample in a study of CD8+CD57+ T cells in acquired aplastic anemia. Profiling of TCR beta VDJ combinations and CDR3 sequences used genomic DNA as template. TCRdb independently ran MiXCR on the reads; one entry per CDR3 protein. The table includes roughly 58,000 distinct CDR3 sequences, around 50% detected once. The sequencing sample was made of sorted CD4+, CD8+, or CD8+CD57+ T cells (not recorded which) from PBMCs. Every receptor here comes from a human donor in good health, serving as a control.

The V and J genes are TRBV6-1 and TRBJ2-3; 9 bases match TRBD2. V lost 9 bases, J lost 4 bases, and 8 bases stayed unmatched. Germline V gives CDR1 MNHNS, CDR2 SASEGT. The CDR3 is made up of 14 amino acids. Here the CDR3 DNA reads TGTGCCAGTTCAGCGGGAGGCTCGGCAGATACGCAGTATTTT. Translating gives CASSAGGSADTQYF.

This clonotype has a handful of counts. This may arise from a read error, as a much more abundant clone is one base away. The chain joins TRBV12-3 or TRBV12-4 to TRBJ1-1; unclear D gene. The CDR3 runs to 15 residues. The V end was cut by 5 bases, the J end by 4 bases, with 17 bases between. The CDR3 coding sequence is TGTGCCAGCAGTCTTCTGGGGAGTGCGGCCACTGAAGCTTTCTTT. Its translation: CASSLLGSAATEAFF.

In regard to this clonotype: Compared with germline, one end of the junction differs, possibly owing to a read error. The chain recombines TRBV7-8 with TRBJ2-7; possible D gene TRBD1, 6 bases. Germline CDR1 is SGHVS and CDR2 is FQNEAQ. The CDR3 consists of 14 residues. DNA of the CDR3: TGTGCCAGCACTTTAGGGGGTTATTCCTACGAGCAGCACTTC. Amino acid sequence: CASTLGGYSYEQHF. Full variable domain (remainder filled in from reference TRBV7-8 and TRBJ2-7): GAGVSQSPRYKVAKRGQDVALRCDPISGHVSLFWYQQALGQGPEFLTYFQNEAQLDKSGLPSDRFFAERPEGSVSTLKIQRTQQEDSAVYLCASTLGGYSYEQHFGPGTRLTVT.

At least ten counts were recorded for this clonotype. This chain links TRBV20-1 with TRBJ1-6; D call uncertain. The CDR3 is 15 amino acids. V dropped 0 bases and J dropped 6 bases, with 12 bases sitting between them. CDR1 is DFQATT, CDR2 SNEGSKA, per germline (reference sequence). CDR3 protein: CSARDRVTGNSPLHF. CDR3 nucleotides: TGCAGTGCTAGAGATCGAGTGACGGGTAATTCACCCCTCCACTTT.

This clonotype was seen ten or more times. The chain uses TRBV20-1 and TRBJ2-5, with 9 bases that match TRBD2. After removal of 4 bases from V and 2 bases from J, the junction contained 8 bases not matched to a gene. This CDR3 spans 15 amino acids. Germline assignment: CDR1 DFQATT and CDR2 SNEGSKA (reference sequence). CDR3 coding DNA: TGCAGTGCTACAGTGATAGCGGGAGTTCAAGAGACCCAGTACTTC. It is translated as CSATVIAGVQETQYF.

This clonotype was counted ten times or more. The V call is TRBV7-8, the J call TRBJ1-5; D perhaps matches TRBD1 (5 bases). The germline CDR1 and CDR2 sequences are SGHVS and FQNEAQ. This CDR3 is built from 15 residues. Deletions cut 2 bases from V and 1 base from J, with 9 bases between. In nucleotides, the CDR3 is TGTGCCAGCAGCTTAAGACAGAGAAGCAATCAGCCCCAGCATTTT. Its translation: CASSLRQRSNQPQHF.

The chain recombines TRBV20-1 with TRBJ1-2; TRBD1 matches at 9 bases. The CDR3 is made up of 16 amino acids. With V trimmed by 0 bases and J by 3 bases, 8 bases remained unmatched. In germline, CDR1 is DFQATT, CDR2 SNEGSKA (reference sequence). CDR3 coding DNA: TGCAGTGCTAGAGATACAGGGGGCGGGCTAGACTATGGCTACACCTTC. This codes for CSARDTGGGLDYGYTF.

As DNA, the CDR3 is TGTGCCAGCAGCGGGACAGGGGCAGTAGCTTTCTTT. As protein: CASSGTGAVAFF. The chain combines TRBV7-9 with TRBJ1-1; TRBD1 aligns across 10 bases. Germline loops: CDR1 SEHNR, CDR2 FQNEAQ (reference sequence). J gave up 10 bases and V 5 bases, and 4 bases lay outside the gene matches. The CDR3 has 12 amino acids.

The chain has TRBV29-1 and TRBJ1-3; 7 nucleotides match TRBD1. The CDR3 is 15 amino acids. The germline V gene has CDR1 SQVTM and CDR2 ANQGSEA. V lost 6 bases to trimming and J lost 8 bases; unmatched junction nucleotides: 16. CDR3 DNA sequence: TGCAGCGTGGGACAGATTCTCGGCTATGGCTACACCATATATTTT. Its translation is CSVGQILGYGYTIYF.

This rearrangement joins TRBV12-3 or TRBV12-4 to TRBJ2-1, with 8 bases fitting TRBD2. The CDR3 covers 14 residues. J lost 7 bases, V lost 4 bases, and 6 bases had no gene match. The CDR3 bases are TGTGCCAGCAGTTCCGGGACTAGTATGAATGAGCAGTTCTTC. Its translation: CASSSGTSMNEQFF.

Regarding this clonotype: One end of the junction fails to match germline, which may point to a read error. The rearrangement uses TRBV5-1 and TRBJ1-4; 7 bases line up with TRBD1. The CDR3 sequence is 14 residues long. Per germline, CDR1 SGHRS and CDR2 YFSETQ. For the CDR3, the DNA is TGTGCCTGCAGCTTAGGGGGGACAGCTGAAAAACTGTTTTTT. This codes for CACSLGGTAEKLFF.

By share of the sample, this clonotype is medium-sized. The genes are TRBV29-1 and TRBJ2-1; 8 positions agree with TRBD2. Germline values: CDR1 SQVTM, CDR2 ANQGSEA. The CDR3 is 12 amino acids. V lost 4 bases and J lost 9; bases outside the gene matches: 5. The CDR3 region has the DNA TGCAGCGTTGGAGGTAGCGGGACTGAGCAGTTCTTC. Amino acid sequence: CSVGGSGTEQFF.

As DNA, the CDR3 is TGTGCCAGCAGGTTCAGGGGCAATGAGCAGTTCTTC. Protein product: CASRFRGNEQFF. The V gene is TRBV25-1, the J gene TRBJ2-1; maybe TRBD1 (6 bases). CDR3 length equals 12 residues. Germline V gene sequence: CDR1 MGHDK, CDR2 SYGVNS. Between the trimmed V and J ends, which lost 6 bases and 6 bases, there was a span of 9 bases.

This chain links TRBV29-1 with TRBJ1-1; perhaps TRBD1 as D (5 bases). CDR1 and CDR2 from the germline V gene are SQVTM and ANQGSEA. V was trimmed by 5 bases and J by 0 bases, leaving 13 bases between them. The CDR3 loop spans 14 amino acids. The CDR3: CSVIPEGMNTEAFF. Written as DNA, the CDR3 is TGCAGCGTTATCCCCGAGGGGATGAACACTGAAGCTTTCTTT.

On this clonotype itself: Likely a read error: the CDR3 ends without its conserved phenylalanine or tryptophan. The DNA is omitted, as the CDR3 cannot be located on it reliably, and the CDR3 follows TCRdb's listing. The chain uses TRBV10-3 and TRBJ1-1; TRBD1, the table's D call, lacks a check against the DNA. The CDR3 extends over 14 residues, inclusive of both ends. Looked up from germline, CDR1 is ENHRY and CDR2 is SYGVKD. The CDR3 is CASSPGGKNTEALS.

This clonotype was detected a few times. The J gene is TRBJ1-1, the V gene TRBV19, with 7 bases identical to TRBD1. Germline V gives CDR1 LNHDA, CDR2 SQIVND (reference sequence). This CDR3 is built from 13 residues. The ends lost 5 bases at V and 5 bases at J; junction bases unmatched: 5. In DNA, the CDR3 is TGTGCCAGTAGTCCCAGGGGGAGGACTGAAGCTTTCTTT. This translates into CASSPRGRTEAFF.